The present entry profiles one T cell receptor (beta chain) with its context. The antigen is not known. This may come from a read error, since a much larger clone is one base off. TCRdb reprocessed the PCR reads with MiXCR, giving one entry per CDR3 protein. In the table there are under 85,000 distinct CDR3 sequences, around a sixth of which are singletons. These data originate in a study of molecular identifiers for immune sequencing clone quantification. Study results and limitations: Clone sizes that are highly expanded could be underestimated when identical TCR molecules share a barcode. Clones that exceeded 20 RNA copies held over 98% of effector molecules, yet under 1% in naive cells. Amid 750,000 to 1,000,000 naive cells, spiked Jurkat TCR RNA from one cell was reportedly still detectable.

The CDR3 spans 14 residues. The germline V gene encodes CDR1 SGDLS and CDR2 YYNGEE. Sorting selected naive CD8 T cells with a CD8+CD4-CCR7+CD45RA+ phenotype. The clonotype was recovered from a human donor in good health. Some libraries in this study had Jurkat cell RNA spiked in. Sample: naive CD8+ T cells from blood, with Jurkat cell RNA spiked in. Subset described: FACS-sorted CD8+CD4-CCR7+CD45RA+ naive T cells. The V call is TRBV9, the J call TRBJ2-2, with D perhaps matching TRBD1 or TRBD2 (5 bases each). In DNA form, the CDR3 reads TGTGCCGGCAGCGAGGGGCCTAACACCGGGGAGCTGTTTTTT. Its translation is CAGSEGPNTGELFF.